A single sample is the source of the 20 T cell receptor beta chains below, sequenced in a study of T cell responses to AZD1222 COVID-19 vaccine. Here immunoSEQ multiplex PCR was the method, and the copy in TCRdb shows in-frame clones only, minus some. The sample shows approximately 170,000 clones, 80% to 95% of them seen only once. Sequencing was performed on peripheral blood, taken on day 0 of AZD1222 vaccination. The receptors here all came from an adult in good health.

The rearrangement uses TRBV6-5 and TRBJ1-1, with 7 positions matching TRBD1. Trimming cost V 6 bases and J 1 base; bases outside gene matches: 8. The CDR3 sequence is 15 residues long. Germline assignment: CDR1 MNHEY and CDR2 SVGAGI. This CDR3 reads CASRPRQGTNTEAFF. The CDR3 coding sequence is TGTGCCAGCAGACCCCGACAGGGAACGAACACTGAAGCTTTCTTT.

The V call is TRBV6-5, the J call TRBJ2-7; no definite D call. Trimming removed 5 bases from V and 3 bases from J, with 5 bases in between. This CDR3 has 11 residues. Germline CDR1 MNHEY, CDR2 SVGAGI. The CDR3 DNA reads TGTGCCAGCAGTACCCACTACGAGCAGTACTTC. Encoded protein: CASSTHYEQYF.

This rearrangement joins TRBV19 to TRBJ1-2; the D gene is possibly TRBD1 (5 bases). The V gene's germline CDR1 is LNHDA and CDR2 SQIVND (reference sequence). V shed 8 bases and J shed 4 bases, with 23 bases lying between them. CDR3 length: 16 residues. The CDR3 region is CASSSAGSGKTYGYTF. The CDR3 bases are TGTGCCAGTTCTTCGGCAGGGTCGGGGAAAACCTATGGCTACACCTTC. Based on the CDR3 plus reference TRBV19 and TRBJ1-2, the full variable domain is DGGITQSPKYLFRKEGQNVTLSCEQNLNHDAMYWYRQDPGQGLRLIYYSQIVNDFQKGDIAEGYSVSREKKESFPLTVTSAQKNPTAFYLCASSSAGSGKTYGYTFGSGTRLTVV.

The chain has TRBV5-6 and TRBJ1-1; D remains unclear. CDR1 and CDR2 (germline): SGHDT, YYEEEE. This CDR3 comprises 16 residues. The ends were cut back, 4 bases at V and 8 bases at J, with 24 bases in the middle. The CDR3 protein is CASSLAGPESFEEAFF. The CDR3 DNA sequence: TGTGCCAGCAGCCTGGCCGGGCCAGAATCCTTCGAGGAAGCTTTCTTT.

This clone was observed a few times. V is TRBV25-1 and J is TRBJ1-3; unclear D gene. CDR3 length: 15 amino acids. Germline-derived CDR1 and CDR2 are MGHDK and SYGVNS. V lost 6 bases to trimming and J lost 2 bases, with 14 bases between them. The CDR3 loop reads CASSLTEAAGNTIYF. CDR3 sequence (DNA): TGTGCCAGCAGCCTAACTGAGGCGGCTGGAAACACCATATATTTT.

This chain links TRBV10-1 with TRBJ2-1; 10 bases match TRBD2. The germline V gene encodes CDR1 WNHNN and CDR2 SYGVQD (reference sequence). V trimming: 1 base; J trimming: 5 bases; junction bases outside the gene matches: 8. The CDR3 spans 17 residues. This CDR3 is CASSEYTSGKPNNEQFF. For the CDR3, the DNA is TGCGCCAGCAGTGAGTATACTAGCGGGAAGCCTAACAATGAGCAGTTCTTC.

This chain uses TRBV27 with TRBJ1-5; D perhaps matches TRBD1 (5 bases). V gave up 4 bases and J gave up 2 bases, with 9 bases separating them. CDR1 is MNHEY, CDR2 SMNVEV, per germline (reference sequence). The CDR3 is 14 amino acids. The CDR3 sequence is CASSSGLRNQPQHF. The DNA of the CDR3 is TGTGCCAGCAGTTCGGGACTTCGCAATCAGCCCCAGCATTTT.

The gene calls are TRBV10-3 and TRBJ1-6, with D hard to call. In germline, CDR1 is ENHRY, CDR2 SYGVKD. CDR3 size: 16 residues. Between the trimmed V and J ends, which lost 1 base and 0 bases, there was a span of 7 bases. Here the CDR3 DNA reads TGTGCCATCAGTGAGTTATTGAGCTCCTATAATTCACCCCTCCACTTT. Translating it yields CAISELLSSYNSPLHF.

The chain employs TRBV11-2 and TRBJ2-1, with TRBD2 identical over 7 bases. Per germline, CDR1 SGHAT and CDR2 FQNNGV. V shed 5 bases and J 4 bases; nucleotides not matched to a gene: 5. The CDR3 has 14 amino acids. The chain's CDR3 is CASSPLALYNEQFF. The CDR3 region has the DNA TGTGCCAGCAGCCCACTAGCGCTGTACAATGAGCAGTTCTTC.

The V and J genes are TRBV5-1 and TRBJ1-1; no reliable D call. Germline V CDR1 and CDR2: SGHRS, YFSETQ. Trimming took 0 bases from V and 9 from J, leaving 6 bases between them. CDR3 length: 11 residues. Written as DNA, the CDR3 is TGCGCCAGCAGCTTGGGCAGCAAAGCTTTCTTT. It yields the protein CASSLGSKAFF.

Of note for this clone: Other nucleotide sequences in the sample specify the same CDR3. This rearrangement joins TRBV5-1 to TRBJ1-1; 7 positions agree with TRBD1. In germline, CDR1 is SGHRS, CDR2 YFSETQ. With V trimmed by 0 bases and J by 4 bases, 3 bases remained unmatched. CDR3 length: 14 residues. CDR3 sequence reads: CASSLGQGGTEAFF. Written as DNA, the CDR3 is TGCGCCAGCAGCTTGGGACAGGGCGGCACTGAAGCTTTCTTT.

The chain joins TRBV7-7 to TRBJ2-5, with a tentative D call TRBD2 (6 bases). V lost 1 base, J lost 1 base, and 10 bases lay in between. CDR1 and CDR2 (germline): SSHAT, FNYEAQ (reference sequence). This CDR3 is built from 15 residues. The CDR3 bases are TGTGCCAGCAGCTTAGGTGGGGGAGGCCAAGAGACCCAGTACTTC. Translation: CASSLGGGGQETQYF.

V usage is TRBV6-2 or TRBV6-3 and J usage is TRBJ2-3, with TRBD2 matching over 11 bases. The V and J ends lost 0 bases and 4 bases, in that order; junction bases with no gene match: 3. Germline-derived CDR1 and CDR2 are MNHEY and SVGEGT. The CDR3 sequence is 16 residues long. The CDR3 coding sequence is TGTGCCAGCAGTTACTCGGGACTAGCGGAGTCAGATACGCAGTATTTT. Amino acid sequence: CASSYSGLAESDTQYF.

The chain joins TRBV7-8 to TRBJ2-6, with 14 bases identical to TRBD2. The CDR3 loop spans 18 amino acids. Germline CDR1 and CDR2: SGHVS and FQNEAQ. V dropped 4 bases and J dropped 2; count of bases not matched to a gene: 4. CDR3 protein: CASSSRLAGGAGANVLTF. For the CDR3, the DNA is TGTGCCAGCAGCTCAAGACTAGCGGGAGGGGCTGGGGCCAACGTCCTGACTTTC. The full variable domain, with the rest looked up from reference TRBV7-8 and TRBJ2-6, is GAGVSQSPRYKVAKRGQDVALRCDPISGHVSLFWYQQALGQGPEFLTYFQNEAQLDKSGLPSDRFFAERPEGSVSTLKIQRTQQEDSAVYLCASSSRLAGGAGANVLTFGAGSRLTVL.

The rearrangement uses TRBV5-4 and TRBJ1-2; D not certain. This CDR3 has 13 residues. Germline CDR1 reads SGHNT; CDR2 reads YYREEE (reference sequence). The V and J ends lost 2 bases and 0 bases respectively, with 5 bases between them. The CDR3 nucleotides read TGTGCCAGCAGCTTAGCGGCTAACTATGGCTACACCTTC. Protein sequence: CASSLAANYGYTF.

The chain recombines TRBV27 with TRBJ2-5; 11 nucleotides align to TRBD2. Trimming at V came to 6 bases and at J to 3 bases, leaving 0 bases not matched to a gene. The CDR3 spans 13 residues. The V gene's germline CDR1 is MNHEY and CDR2 SMNVEV (reference sequence). The CDR3 DNA reads TGTGCCAGCAGGACTAGCGGGGAAGAGACCCAGTACTTC. This gives the protein CASRTSGEETQYF.

The J gene is TRBJ2-7, the V gene TRBV7-9, with D uncertain. The CDR3 loop spans 14 amino acids. Germline-derived CDR1 and CDR2 are SEHNR and FQNEAQ (reference sequence). The V end lost 0 bases, the J end lost 0 bases, and 6 bases lay between the germline ends. The CDR3 region has the DNA TGTGCCAGCAGCTTAGCCCATATCTCCTACGAGCAGTACTTC. It translates to CASSLAHISYEQYF.

The rearrangement uses TRBV10-3 and TRBJ2-7; D gene unclear. The CDR3 loop spans 12 amino acids. The V and J ends lost 4 bases and 1 base respectively, with 5 bases between them. From germline, CDR1 is ENHRY and CDR2 SYGVKD. The CDR3 spells CAISGSSYEQYF. The DNA of the CDR3 is TGTGCCATCAGTGGTAGTTCCTACGAGCAGTACTTC.

The chain recombines TRBV3-1 (or the pseudogene TRBV3-2) with TRBJ1-5; D gene unclear. Looked up from germline, CDR1 is LGHDT and CDR2 is YNNKEL (reference sequence). The CDR3 extends over 13 amino acids. Trimming shortened V by 4 bases and J by 5 bases, and 9 bases separated the two germline ends. CDR3 residues: CASSLGFDQPQHF. The CDR3 DNA sequence: TGTGCCAGCAGCCTCGGATTCGATCAGCCCCAGCATTTT.

The chain uses TRBV19 and TRBJ2-3, with a weak D call TRBD1 (7 bases). The CDR3 consists of 14 residues. Germline V gene data show CDR1 as LNHDA and CDR2 as SQIVND (reference sequence). V was cut by 4 bases and J by 4 bases, with 12 bases left in between. CDR3 loop: CASSTGGTADTQYF. CDR3 DNA: TGTGCCAGTAGTACAGGGGGGACGGCAGATACGCAGTATTTT.